These T cell receptor beta chains were read from a single sample in a study of regulatory T cells in long-lasting Graves disease. TCRdb reanalysed the multiplex PCR reads using MiXCR and keeps one entry per CDR3 protein. The data hold 350,000 to 450,000 distinct CDR3 sequences, with about 15% observed a single time. These sequences were also reported in another study, on T cells in Graves' hyperthyroidism and ophthalmopathy.

This specimen consisted of peripheral blood mononuclear cells (PBMCs), obtained at new diagnosis, from a patient treated with antithyroid drugs. Receptors originate from a woman aged 40-49 years with Graves disease. The CDR3 runs from the conserved cysteine through the conserved F or W. Each record gives: D gene, clone size, CDR3 length, J gene, V gene, CDR3 DNA, CDR3 protein. A D gene is named only where the DNA matches it firmly. For some rows the clone size is stated as once, few or many, or as a class when expanded; others skip it.

D: -
size: few
length: 17
J: TRBJ2-4
V: TRBV7-2
DNA: TGTGCCAGCAGCCATACAGGCGGCAGCTCAGCCAAAAACATTCAGTACTTC
CDR3: CASSHTGGSSAKNIQYF

D: TRBD2
size: few
length: 17
J: TRBJ2-7
V: TRBV20-1
DNA: TGCAGTGCTAGAGATGGGGGGCCTAGCGGGGTGTCCTACGAGCAGTACTTC
CDR3: CSARDGGPSGVSYEQYF

D: -
size: -
length: 15
J: TRBJ1-4
V: TRBV28
DNA: TGTGCCAGCAGTCCTTCCACCCCCGGGTTTGAAAAACTGTTTTTT
CDR3: CASSPSTPGFEKLFF

D: -
size: few
length: 13
J: TRBJ2-1
V: TRBV9
DNA: TGTGCCAGCAGCGCGGCCCAGGGCAATGAGCAGTTCTTC
CDR3: CASSAAQGNEQFF

D: -
size: -
length: 15
J: TRBJ2-2
V: TRBV27
DNA: TGTGCCAGCAGCCCTAACAATGCGAACACCGGGGAGCTGTTTTTT
CDR3: CASSPNNANTGELFF

D: -
size: -
length: 16
J: TRBJ2-1
V: TRBV6-5
DNA: TGTGCCAGCAGTTACGGGCGGCACGCCGGGGTAAATGAGCAGTTCTTC
CDR3: CASSYGRHAGVNEQFF

D: TRBD2
size: many
length: 14
J: TRBJ2-7
V: TRBV28
DNA: TGTGCCACCATATTAGCGGGAGGATCCTACGAGCAGTACTTC
CDR3: CATILAGGSYEQYF

D: TRBD1
size: -
length: 16
J: TRBJ1-2
V: TRBV7-6
DNA: TGTGCCAGCAGCCCAGTAACAGGGGAGGGGAACTATGGCTACACCTTC
CDR3: CASSPVTGEGNYGYTF

D: TRBD1
size: many
length: 14
J: TRBJ2-7
V: TRBV10-3
DNA: TGTGCCATCAGTGACTCGGGGACAGTCTACGAGCAGTACTTC
CDR3: CAISDSGTVYEQYF

D: TRBD2
size: -
length: 18
J: TRBJ2-1
V: TRBV11-3
DNA: TGTGCCAGCAGCTTAGATCAGGGGACTAGCAGCTCCTACAATGAGCAGTTCTTC
CDR3: CASSLDQGTSSSYNEQFF

D: -
size: many
length: 16
J: TRBJ2-7
V: TRBV11-2
DNA: TGTGCCAGCAGCTTAGAATCCCAGAAGTGGGCCTTCGAGCAGTACTTC
CDR3: CASSLESQKWAFEQYF

D: TRBD1
size: many
length: 14
J: TRBJ1-4
V: TRBV19
DNA: TGTGCCAGTACCCTGACAGGGGTTTTTGGAAAACTGTTTTTT
CDR3: CASTLTGVFGKLFF

D: TRBD2
size: many
length: 15
J: TRBJ2-1
V: TRBV2
DNA: TGTGCCAGCAAGGTGAGGACTAGCGGGAGTAATGAGCAGTTCTTC
CDR3: CASKVRTSGSNEQFF

D: -
size: few
length: 14
J: TRBJ1-5
V: TRBV2
DNA: TGTGCCAGCAGTGCAAGAAATAGCAATCAGCCCCAGCATTTT
CDR3: CASSARNSNQPQHF

D: -
size: -
length: 13
J: TRBJ2-5
V: TRBV5-1
DNA: TGCGCCAGCAGCCCCGGTCGATACGAGACCCAGTACTTC
CDR3: CASSPGRYETQYF

D: -
size: few
length: 14
J: TRBJ2-7
V: TRBV6-1
DNA: TGTGCCAGCAGTGCGGTTCCCAGCTCCTACGAGCAGTACTTC
CDR3: CASSAVPSSYEQYF

D: TRBD1
size: -
length: 15
J: TRBJ1-3
V: TRBV18
DNA: TGTGCCAGCTCAACCGGACAGGCCTCTGGAAACACCATATATTTT
CDR3: CASSTGQASGNTIYF

D: -
size: many
length: 15
J: TRBJ2-2
V: TRBV4-1
DNA: TGCGCCAGCAGCCGGGGCGGGGGCCTCAGCGGGGAGCTGTTTTTT
CDR3: CASSRGGGLSGELFF

D: TRBD2
size: many
length: 16
J: TRBJ2-3
V: TRBV6-2/TRBV6-3
DNA: TGTGCCAGCAGACCCACCCTAGCGGCTTACACAGATACGCAGTATTTT
CDR3: CASRPTLAAYTDTQYF

D: -
size: -
length: 14
J: TRBJ2-7
V: TRBV7-3
DNA: TGTGCCAGCAGCCCCTCCGGACAGCCCTACGAGCAGTACTTC
CDR3: CASSPSGQPYEQYF

D: -
size: many
length: 15
J: TRBJ2-7
V: TRBV7-9
DNA: TGTGCCAGCAGCTTCCCCCTCGGGCCTCCCTACGAGCAGTACTTC
CDR3: CASSFPLGPPYEQYF

D: TRBD1
size: -
length: 14
J: TRBJ1-2
V: TRBV20-1
DNA: TGCAGTGCTACCCAAGGACAGGGGCTAGATGGCTACACCTTC
CDR3: CSATQGQGLDGYTF

D: -
size: many
length: 13
J: TRBJ1-5
V: TRBV12-3/TRBV12-4
DNA: TGTGCCAGCAGTCCGTCCCAGGGGCAGCCCCAGCATTTT
CDR3: CASSPSQGQPQHF

D: -
size: many
length: 12
J: TRBJ2-1
V: TRBV7-9
DNA: TGTGCCAGCAGCCCCCAGCACAATGAGCAGTTCTTC
CDR3: CASSPQHNEQFF

D: -
size: -
length: 15
J: TRBJ1-3
V: TRBV9
DNA: TGTGCCAGCAGCGTAGGGGGCAGCGATGGAAACACCATATATTTT
CDR3: CASSVGGSDGNTIYF

D: -
size: many
length: 15
J: TRBJ2-1
V: TRBV7-3
DNA: TGTGCCAGCAGCCCCAGTGTGGTGAGGTACAATGAGCAGTTCTTC
CDR3: CASSPSVVRYNEQFF

D: -
size: few
length: 14
J: TRBJ1-5
V: TRBV5-1
DNA: TGCGCCAGCAGCTTGATGCCGGGAGATCAGCCCCAGCGTTTT
CDR3: CASSLMPGDQPQRF

D: -
size: -
length: 12
J: TRBJ1-1
V: TRBV20-1
DNA: TGCAGTGCTAGAGATCCTCGGACTGAAGCTTTCTTT
CDR3: CSARDPRTEAFF

D: -
size: many
length: 17
J: TRBJ1-1
V: TRBV19
DNA: TGTGCCAGTAGTATACTCCCGGGCGAGGAGACGAACACTGAAGCTTTCTTT
CDR3: CASSILPGEETNTEAFF

D: TRBD1
size: -
length: 17
J: TRBJ1-1
V: TRBV5-4
DNA: TGTGCCAGCAGCTCCGGTCGGACAGGGGGAATGAACACTGAAGCTTTCTTT
CDR3: CASSSGRTGGMNTEAFF

D: -
size: many
length: 15
J: TRBJ1-3
V: TRBV4-1
DNA: TGCGCCAGCAGCCCGACTGGTAGCTCTGGAAACACCATATATTTT
CDR3: CASSPTGSSGNTIYF

D: TRBD2
size: many
length: 16
J: TRBJ2-1
V: TRBV20-1
DNA: TGCAGTGCTAGGACTAGCGGCGACCTGAGCTACAATGAGCAGTTCTTC
CDR3: CSARTSGDLSYNEQFF

D: TRBD2
size: -
length: 15
J: TRBJ2-1
V: TRBV10-3
DNA: TGTGCCATCAACCGACTAGCGGGAGGCCACAATGAGCAGTTCTTC
CDR3: CAINRLAGGHNEQFF

D: TRBD1
size: many
length: 12
J: TRBJ1-1
V: TRBV2
DNA: TGTGCCAGCAGGGGACAGGGTGCTGAAGCTTTCTTT
CDR3: CASRGQGAEAFF

D: -
size: many
length: 15
J: TRBJ1-2
V: TRBV16
DNA: TGTGCCAGCAGCCATCAGGTCCCGTCGGGCTATGGCTACACCTTC
CDR3: CASSHQVPSGYGYTF

D: TRBD2
size: few
length: 15
J: TRBJ2-7
V: TRBV20-1
DNA: TGCAGTGCTAGAGATGGGCTAGCGGGAGCCTACGAGCAGTACTTC
CDR3: CSARDGLAGAYEQYF

D: -
size: many
length: 13
J: TRBJ2-1
V: TRBV7-6
DNA: TGTGCCAGCAGCTTAGTAGAGTACAATGAGCAGTTCTTC
CDR3: CASSLVEYNEQFF

D: -
size: many
length: 15
J: TRBJ2-2
V: TRBV5-1
DNA: TGCGCCAGCAGCCCCTCGACAGGGAACACCGGGGAGCTGTTTTTT
CDR3: CASSPSTGNTGELFF

D: TRBD1
size: -
length: 16
J: TRBJ1-3
V: TRBV5-1
DNA: TGCGCCAGCAGGTCTAATACAGGGGGCTTTGGAAACACCATATATTTT
CDR3: CASRSNTGGFGNTIYF

D: TRBD1
size: -
length: 15
J: TRBJ2-7
V: TRBV24-1
DNA: TGTGCCACCAGTGAATCCGGGACAGGGGGCTACGAGCAGTACTTC
CDR3: CATSESGTGGYEQYF

D: TRBD2
size: few
length: 15
J: TRBJ2-1
V: TRBV6-2/TRBV6-3
DNA: TGTGCCAGCAATTACTTCGAGGTAGCGGGCAATGAGCAGTTCTTC
CDR3: CASNYFEVAGNEQFF

D: -
size: -
length: 16
J: TRBJ2-2
V: TRBV28
DNA: TGTGCCAGCAGTTTAGGTATAGCGAGCGGCTCCGGGGAGCTGTTTTTT
CDR3: CASSLGIASGSGELFF

D: -
size: many
length: 11
J: TRBJ2-7
V: TRBV6-1
DNA: TGTGCCAGCAGTGACCTTTTGGGACGGAACTTC
CDR3: CASSDLLGRNF

D: TRBD2
size: many
length: 17
J: TRBJ2-5
V: TRBV11-2
DNA: TGTGCCAGCAGCTTTTGGGTTGTGGGACTAGCGGAAGAGACCCAGTACTTC
CDR3: CASSFWVVGLAEETQYF